This TCR beta chain stems from a study of radiotherapy plus CTLA-4 blockade in lung cancer. Study as a whole: Disease control was present in 30% to 40% of patients, and objective responses in roughly 17%.

The study gave focal radiation plus ipilimumab CTLA-4 blockade to patients with chemo-refractory metastatic non-small-cell lung cancer. V lost 4 bases, J lost 8 bases, and 11 bases stayed unmatched. CDR1 and CDR2 from the germline V gene are SGDLS and YYNGEE. The CDR3 consists of 14 residues. Findings and limits, study-wide: Per reports, early blood T cell clone dynamics, plus interferon-beta, forecast response most strongly. After radiotherapy and ipilimumab, tumor-derived clones expanded in peripheral blood.

Using immunoSEQ multiplex PCR, the repertoire was profiled, and TCRdb retains in-frame clones only, with some absent. The table lists some 50,000 clones, 65% to 85% of them singletons, with 2.5% to 3.5% in the top ten. This clone was detected only a few times. The target antigen is unknown. The clonotype was recovered from a human donor with non-small cell lung cancer who had a partial response to radiotherapy plus ipilimumab. The chain has TRBV9 and TRBJ1-2; 7 nucleotides align to TRBD1. Sequenced material: peripheral blood, taken from a patient treated with radiotherapy plus ipilimumab. The CDR3 loop reads CASSPELGGAGYTF. The CDR3 nucleotides read TGTGCCAGCAGCCCCGAACTAGGGGGCGCGGGCTACACCTTC. Complete variable domain (other parts from reference TRBV9 and TRBJ1-2): DSGVTQTPKHLITATGQRVTLRCSPRSGDLSVYWYQQSLDQGLQFLIQYYNGEERAKGNILERFSAQQFPDLHSELNLSSLELGDSALYFCASSPELGGAGYTFGSGTRLTVV.